This T cell receptor beta chain was found in a study of shared clonotypes between healthy human individuals. Study-level findings and limits: The donor pool, a small one, limited the genetic and exposure-history diversity represented. The study generally estimated greater richness for naive than memory subsets.

Germline-derived CDR1 and CDR2 are MGHRA and YSYEKL. This CDR3 contains 13 residues. Trimming stripped 1 base from V and 3 bases from J, with 6 bases between. This clone appeared once. Antigen unknown. In the same sample, other DNA sequences code for this CDR3. Healthy and HIV-negative, the adult donors had no recent acute infections or vaccinations. TCRdb's table, derived via immunoSEQ multiplex PCR, lists solely in-frame clones and lacks some. The data hold about 2 million clones, with 95% observed a single time. This receptor was identified in a man between 18 and 29 years old in good health. The V gene is TRBV4-1, the J gene TRBJ1-2; no clear D. The sequenced sample was naive CD4+ T cells sorted from blood. Subset here: CD45RA+ positively selected. The CDR3 DNA reads as TGCGCCAGCAGCCAAGGGACGGACTATGGCTACACCTTC. Its protein product is CASSQGTDYGYTF.